Shown below are 8 T cell receptor beta chains from a single sample sequenced in a study of cytomegalovirus exposure and HLA in healthy donors. PCR employed 60 Vbeta and 13 Jbeta primers. Some clones are missing from TCRdb's copy, which holds only in-frame ones; the method was immunoSEQ multiplex PCR. Here the sample spans around 120,000 clones, more than 80% being singletons. The sequencing sample was made of PBMCs. Receptors originate from a man aged 25-45 years in good health and CMV-seronegative.

The gene calls are TRBV5-6 and TRBJ1-1; TRBD1 aligns across 10 bases. The CDR3 has 17 residues. Losses at the gene ends were 4 bases for V and 3 bases for J; bases not matched to a gene: 12. Germline-derived CDR1 and CDR2 are SGHDT and YYEEEE. Here the CDR3 DNA reads TGTGCCAGCAGCCCGATGGACAGGGGGTCCTCGGACACTGAAGCTTTCTTT. Its protein product is CASSPMDRGSSDTEAFF.

The chain couples TRBV18 to TRBJ2-1; TRBD2 matches 8 bases. This CDR3 has 16 amino acids. Germline V gene sequence: CDR1 KGHSH, CDR2 LQKENI. V shed 3 bases, J shed 2 bases, and the junction held 6 bases outside the gene matches. The CDR3 loop reads CASSPGREGPYNEQFF. DNA for the CDR3: TGTGCCAGCTCACCGGGCCGGGAGGGCCCCTACAATGAGCAGTTCTTC. Using reference TRBV18 and TRBJ2-1 for the parts outside the CDR3, the full variable domain is NAGVMQNPRHLVRRRGQEARLRCSPMKGHSHVYWYRQLPEEGLKFMVYLQKENIIDESGMPKERFSAEFPKEGPSILRIQQVVRGDSAAYFCASSPGREGPYNEQFFGPGTRLTVL.

V is TRBV19 and J is TRBJ2-7; TRBD1 might be the D (6 bases). The length of the CDR3 is 15 residues. V dropped 3 bases and J dropped 5 bases, with 17 bases sitting between them. Germline lookup yields CDR1 LNHDA and CDR2 SQIVND (reference sequence). The CDR3 is CASSIEGRGLDEQYF. The CDR3 DNA sequence: TGTGCCAGTAGTATTGAGGGCAGGGGCTTGGACGAGCAGTACTTC.

The chain links TRBV6-1 to TRBJ2-5; TRBD2 matches 11 bases. V lost 9 bases to trimming and J lost 4 bases; unmatched junction nucleotides: 10. CDR1 is MNHNS and CDR2 is SASEGT in the germline V gene. This CDR3 has 15 residues. As DNA, the CDR3 is TGTGCCAGTCAGCCCGGGACTAGCGGAGGAGAGACCCAGTACTTC. This encodes CASQPGTSGGETQYF.

The chain has TRBV12-5 and TRBJ2-5, with 7 bases matching TRBD2. The germline V gene has CDR1 LGHNT and CDR2 FRNRAP. The length of the CDR3 is 14 residues. The V segment lost 5 bases and the J segment 6 bases; nucleotides outside the gene matches: 9. For the CDR3, the DNA is TGTGCTAGTGGTCCTGGGCGGGACTATCAGACCCAGTACTTC. This translates into CASGPGRDYQTQYF.

The chain couples TRBV27 to TRBJ2-2; D unresolved. The CDR3 has 14 residues. Germline CDR1 is MNHEY and CDR2 is SMNVEV (reference sequence). Trimming shortened V by 9 bases and J by 4 bases, and 15 bases separated the two germline ends. For the CDR3, the DNA is TGTGCCAGAAGCCATTTGGGCCTCACCGGGGAGCTGTTTTTT. Its protein is CARSHLGLTGELFF.

The genes are TRBV11-2 and TRBJ1-1; 8 bases align to TRBD1. CDR3 size: 16 residues. CDR1 SGHAT and CDR2 FQNNGV come from the germline V gene. The V and J ends lost 2 bases and 6 bases, in that order; junction bases with no gene match: 11. This chain's CDR3 is CASSLLQGALSAEAFF. CDR3 nucleotides: TGTGCCAGCAGCTTACTTCAGGGGGCGTTAAGTGCTGAAGCTTTCTTT.

The chain couples TRBV4-2 to TRBJ2-3, with 7 positions matching TRBD1. The V gene end was trimmed by 1 base and the J gene end by 0 bases; junction bases not matched to a gene: 7. The CDR3 loop spans 17 amino acids. The germline V gene has CDR1 LGHNA and CDR2 YNFKEQ. The CDR3 DNA reads as TGTGCCAGCAGCCAAGTTCGACAGGGAGCTAGCACAGATACGCAGTATTTT. It yields the protein CASSQVRQGASTDTQYF.